The text below deals with one T cell receptor beta chain. The antigen remains unidentified. These data belong to a study of a mutant IDH1 vaccine in newly diagnosed glioma. Time point specified: week 23, last vaccination. Vaccine doses each comprised 300 ug of mutant IDH1 20-mer peptide, with topical imiquimod. Data came from immunoSEQ multiplex PCR; TCRdb stores just in-frame clones and leaves some out. The data show tens of thousands of clones, roughly 85% seen once. Germline V CDR1 and CDR2: KGHSH, LQKENI. The CDR3 covers 15 residues. V lost 0 bases, J lost 5 bases, and 6 bases stayed unmatched. The TCR comes from a man aged 30 to 45 with glioma. This material consisted of PBMCs, taken from a glioma patient whose treatment included an IDH1 peptide vaccine. The V call is TRBV18, the J call TRBJ2-5; TRBD1 aligns across 7 bases. The CDR3 bases are TGTGCCAGCTCACCACCGGGACAGAGGCAGGAGACCCAGTACTTC. Translation gives CASSPPGQRQETQYF.